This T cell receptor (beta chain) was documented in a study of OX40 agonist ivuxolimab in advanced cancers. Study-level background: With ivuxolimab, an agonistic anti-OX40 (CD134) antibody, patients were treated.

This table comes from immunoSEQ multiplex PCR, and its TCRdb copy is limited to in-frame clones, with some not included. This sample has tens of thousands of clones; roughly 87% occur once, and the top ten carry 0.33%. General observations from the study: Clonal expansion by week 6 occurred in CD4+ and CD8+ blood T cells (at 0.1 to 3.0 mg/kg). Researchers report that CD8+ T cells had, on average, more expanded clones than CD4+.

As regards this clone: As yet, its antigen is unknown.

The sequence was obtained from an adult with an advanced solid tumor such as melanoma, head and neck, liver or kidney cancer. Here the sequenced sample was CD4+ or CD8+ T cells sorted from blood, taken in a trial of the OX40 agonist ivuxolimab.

This CDR3 is CASSADRDSNQPQHF. CDR3 sequence (DNA): TGTGCCAGCAGCGCGGACAGGGATTCCAATCAGCCCCAGCATTTT. J is TRBJ1-5 and V is TRBV2; 8 positions match TRBD1. V shed 6 bases, J shed 3 bases, and the junction held 7 bases outside the gene matches. The CDR3 is 15 residues long. In germline, CDR1 is SNHLY, CDR2 FYNNEI.